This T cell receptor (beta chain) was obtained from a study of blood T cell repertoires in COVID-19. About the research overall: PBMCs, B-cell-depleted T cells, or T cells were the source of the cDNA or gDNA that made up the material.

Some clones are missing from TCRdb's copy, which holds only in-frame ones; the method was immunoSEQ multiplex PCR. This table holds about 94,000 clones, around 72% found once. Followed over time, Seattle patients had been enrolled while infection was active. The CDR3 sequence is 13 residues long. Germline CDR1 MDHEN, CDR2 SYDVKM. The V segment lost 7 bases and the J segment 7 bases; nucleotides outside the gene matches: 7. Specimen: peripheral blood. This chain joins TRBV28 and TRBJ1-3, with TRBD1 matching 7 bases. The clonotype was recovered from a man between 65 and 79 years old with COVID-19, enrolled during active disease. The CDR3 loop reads CASIDRDGNTIYF. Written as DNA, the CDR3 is TGTGCCAGCATTGACAGGGATGGGAACACCATATATTTT.